Listed here is a single TCR beta chain. What it binds is not known. CDR3 size: 16 residues. Deletions cut 0 bases from V and 2 bases from J, with 13 bases between. Germline CDR1 SGHRS, CDR2 YFSETQ. Treatment specified: about 20 received Ad26.COV2.S at low or high dose, single or two shots; 5 received placebo; per-sample allocation not given. Sampling was performed 63 days after the first vaccine or placebo injection. The source of the sample is a study of Ad26.COV2.S vaccination and SARS-CoV-2 variants. Findings of the study overall: CD8+ and CD4+ T cells specific for spike reportedly responded with substantial breadth after vaccination. Vaccine and placebo recipients had comparable breadth of non-spike TCRs.

The repertoire was sequenced with immunoSEQ multiplex PCR; TCRdb's copy has only in-frame clones and lacks some. The sample has fewer than 400,000 clones; around 84% are singletons. This sequence was found in a person between 18 and 59 years old who received the Ad26.COV2.S COVID-19 vaccine or a placebo. The chain joins TRBV5-1 to TRBJ2-3; D unclear. The sequencing here drew on peripheral blood, taken in a trial of Ad26.COV2.S vaccine versus placebo. The CDR3 sequence: CASSLDPPSNTDTQYF. The CDR3 nucleotides are TGCGCCAGCAGCTTGGACCCACCAAGTAACACAGATACGCAGTATTTT.